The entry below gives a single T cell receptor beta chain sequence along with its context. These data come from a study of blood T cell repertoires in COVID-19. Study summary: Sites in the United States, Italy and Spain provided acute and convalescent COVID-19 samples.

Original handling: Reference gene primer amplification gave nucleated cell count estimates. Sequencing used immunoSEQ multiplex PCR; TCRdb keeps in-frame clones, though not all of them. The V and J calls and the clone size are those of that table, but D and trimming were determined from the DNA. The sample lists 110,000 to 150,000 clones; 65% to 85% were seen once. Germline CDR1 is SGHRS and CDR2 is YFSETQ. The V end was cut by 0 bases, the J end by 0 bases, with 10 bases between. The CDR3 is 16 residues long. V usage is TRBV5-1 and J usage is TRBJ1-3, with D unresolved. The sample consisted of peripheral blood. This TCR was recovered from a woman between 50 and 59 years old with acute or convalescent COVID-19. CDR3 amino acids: CASSLVGQFSGNTIYF. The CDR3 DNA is TGCGCCAGCAGCTTGGTTGGTCAGTTCTCTGGAAACACCATATATTTT.